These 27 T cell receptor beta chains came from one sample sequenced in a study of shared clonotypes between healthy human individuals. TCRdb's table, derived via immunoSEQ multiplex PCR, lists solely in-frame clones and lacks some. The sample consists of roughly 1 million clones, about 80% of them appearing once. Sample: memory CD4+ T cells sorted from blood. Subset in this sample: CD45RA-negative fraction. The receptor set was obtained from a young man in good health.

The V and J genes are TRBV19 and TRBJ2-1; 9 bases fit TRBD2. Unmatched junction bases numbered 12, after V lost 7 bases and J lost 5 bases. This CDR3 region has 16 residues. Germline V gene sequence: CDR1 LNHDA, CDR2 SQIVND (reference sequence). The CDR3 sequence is CASNTGRLAGNNEQFF. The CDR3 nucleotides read TGTGCCAGTAATACGGGTCGGCTAGCGGGAAACAATGAGCAGTTCTTC.

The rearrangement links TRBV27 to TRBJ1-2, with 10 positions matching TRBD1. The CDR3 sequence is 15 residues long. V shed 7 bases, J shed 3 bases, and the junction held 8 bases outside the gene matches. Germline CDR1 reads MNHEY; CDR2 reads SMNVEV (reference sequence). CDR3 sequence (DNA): TGTGCCAGCAACTCTAGGGGGACAGGGGACTATGGCTACACCTTC. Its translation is CASNSRGTGDYGYTF.

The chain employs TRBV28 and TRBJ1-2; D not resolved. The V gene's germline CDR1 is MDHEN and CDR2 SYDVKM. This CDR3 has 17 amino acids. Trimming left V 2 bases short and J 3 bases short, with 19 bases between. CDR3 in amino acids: CASSLVSGSGGDYGYTF. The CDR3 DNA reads TGTGCCAGCAGTTTAGTATCCGGGAGTGGCGGGGACTATGGCTACACCTTC.

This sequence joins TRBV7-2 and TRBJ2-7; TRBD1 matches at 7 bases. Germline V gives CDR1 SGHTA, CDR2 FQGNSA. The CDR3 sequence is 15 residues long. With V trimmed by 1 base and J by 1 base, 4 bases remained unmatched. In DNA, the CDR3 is TGTGCCAGCAGCTTAGACAGGGGCGGTTCCTACGAGCAGTACTTC. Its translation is CASSLDRGGSYEQYF. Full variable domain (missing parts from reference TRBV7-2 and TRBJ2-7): GAGVSQSPSNKVTEKGKDVELRCDPISGHTALYWYRQSLGQGLEFLIYFQGNSAPDKSGLPSDRFSAERTGGSVSTLTIQRTQQEDSAVYLCASSLDRGGSYEQYFGPGTRLTVT.

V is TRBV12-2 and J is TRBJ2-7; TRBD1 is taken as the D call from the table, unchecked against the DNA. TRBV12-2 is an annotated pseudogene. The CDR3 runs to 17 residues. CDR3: CASRSQPLFDRKDEQYF. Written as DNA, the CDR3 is TGTGCAAGTCGCTCTCAACCCCTTTTTGACAGGAAGGACGAGCAGTACTTC.

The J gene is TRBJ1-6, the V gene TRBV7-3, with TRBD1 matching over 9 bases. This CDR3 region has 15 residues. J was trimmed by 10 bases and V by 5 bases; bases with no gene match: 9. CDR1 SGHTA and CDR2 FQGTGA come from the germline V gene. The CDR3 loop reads CASSATGTGNSPLHF. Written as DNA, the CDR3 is TGTGCCAGCAGCGCCACCGGGACAGGGAACTCACCCCTCCACTTT.

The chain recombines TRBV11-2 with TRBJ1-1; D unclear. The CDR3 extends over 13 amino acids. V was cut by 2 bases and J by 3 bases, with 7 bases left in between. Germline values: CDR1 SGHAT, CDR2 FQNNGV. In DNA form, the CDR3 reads TGTGCCAGCAGCTTACGGGGTTACACTGAAGCTTTCTTT. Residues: CASSLRGYTEAFF.

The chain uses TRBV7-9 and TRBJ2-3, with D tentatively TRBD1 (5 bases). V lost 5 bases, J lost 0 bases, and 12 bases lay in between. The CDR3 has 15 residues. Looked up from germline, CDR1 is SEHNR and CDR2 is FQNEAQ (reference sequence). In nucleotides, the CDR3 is TGTGCCAGCAGCCTCAGACAGACTAGCACAGATACGCAGTATTTT. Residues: CASSLRQTSTDTQYF.

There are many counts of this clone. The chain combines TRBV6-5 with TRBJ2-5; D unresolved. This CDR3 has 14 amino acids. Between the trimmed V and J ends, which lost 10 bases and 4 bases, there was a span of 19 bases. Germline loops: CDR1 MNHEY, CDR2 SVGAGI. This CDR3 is CATRRVGGPETQYF. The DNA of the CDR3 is TGTGCCACCCGGCGAGTAGGTGGCCCAGAGACCCAGTACTTC.

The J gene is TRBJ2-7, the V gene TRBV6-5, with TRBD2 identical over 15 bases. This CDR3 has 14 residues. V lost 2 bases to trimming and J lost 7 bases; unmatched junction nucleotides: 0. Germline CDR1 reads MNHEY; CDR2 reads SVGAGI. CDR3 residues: CASSYGTSGGEQYF. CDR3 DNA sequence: TGTGCCAGCAGTTACGGGACTAGCGGGGGGGAGCAGTACTTC.

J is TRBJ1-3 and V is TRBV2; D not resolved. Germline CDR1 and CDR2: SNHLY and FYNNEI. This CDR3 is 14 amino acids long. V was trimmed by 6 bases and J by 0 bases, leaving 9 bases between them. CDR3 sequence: CASRAGSSGNTIYF. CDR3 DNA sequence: TGTGCCAGCAGGGCCGGGTCCTCTGGAAACACCATATATTTT.

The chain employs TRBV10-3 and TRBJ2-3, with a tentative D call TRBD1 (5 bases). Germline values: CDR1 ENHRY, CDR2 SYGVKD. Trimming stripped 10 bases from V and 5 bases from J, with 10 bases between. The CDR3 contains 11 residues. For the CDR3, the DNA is TGTGCCACCCAGGGTTTAGATACGCAGTATTTT. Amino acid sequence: CATQGLDTQYF.

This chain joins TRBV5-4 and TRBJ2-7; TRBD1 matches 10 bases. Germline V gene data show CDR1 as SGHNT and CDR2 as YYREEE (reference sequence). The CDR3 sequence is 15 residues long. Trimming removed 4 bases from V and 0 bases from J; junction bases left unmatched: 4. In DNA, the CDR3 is TGTGCCAGCAGCCAGGACAGGGGGACCTCCTACGAGCAGTACTTC. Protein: CASSQDRGTSYEQYF.

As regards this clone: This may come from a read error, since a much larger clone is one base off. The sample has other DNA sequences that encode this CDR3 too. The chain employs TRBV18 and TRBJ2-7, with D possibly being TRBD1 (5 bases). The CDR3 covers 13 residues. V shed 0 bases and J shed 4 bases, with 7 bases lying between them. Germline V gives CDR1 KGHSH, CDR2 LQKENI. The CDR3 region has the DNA TGTGCCAGCTCACCACCAGGGGCGTACGAGCAGTACTTC. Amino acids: CASSPPGAYEQYF.

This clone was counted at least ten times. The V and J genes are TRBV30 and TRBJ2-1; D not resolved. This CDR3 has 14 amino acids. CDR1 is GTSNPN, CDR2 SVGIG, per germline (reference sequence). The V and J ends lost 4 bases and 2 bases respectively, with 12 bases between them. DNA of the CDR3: TGTGCCTGGACGAAGATCCCCCCCTACAATGAGCAGTTCTTC. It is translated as CAWTKIPPYNEQFF.

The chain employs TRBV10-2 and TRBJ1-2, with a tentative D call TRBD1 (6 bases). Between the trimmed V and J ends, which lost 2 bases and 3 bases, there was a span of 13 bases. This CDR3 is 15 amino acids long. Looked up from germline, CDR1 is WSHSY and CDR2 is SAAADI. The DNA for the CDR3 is TGCGCCAGCAGTGAGCCGACAGGTGTGGACTATGGCTACACCTTC. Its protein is CASSEPTGVDYGYTF.

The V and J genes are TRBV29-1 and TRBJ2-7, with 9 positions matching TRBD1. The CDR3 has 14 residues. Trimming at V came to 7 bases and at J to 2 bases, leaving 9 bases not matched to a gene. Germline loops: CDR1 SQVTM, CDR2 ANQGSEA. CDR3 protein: CSAGQGSGPYEQYF. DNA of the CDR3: TGCAGCGCAGGACAGGGGTCGGGGCCCTACGAGCAGTACTTC.

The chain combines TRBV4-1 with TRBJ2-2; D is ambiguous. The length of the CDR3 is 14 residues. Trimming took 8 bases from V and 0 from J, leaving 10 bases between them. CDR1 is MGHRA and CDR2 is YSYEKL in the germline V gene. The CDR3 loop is CASAAFANTGELFF. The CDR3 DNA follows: TGCGCCAGCGCAGCCTTCGCGAACACCGGGGAGCTGTTTTTT.

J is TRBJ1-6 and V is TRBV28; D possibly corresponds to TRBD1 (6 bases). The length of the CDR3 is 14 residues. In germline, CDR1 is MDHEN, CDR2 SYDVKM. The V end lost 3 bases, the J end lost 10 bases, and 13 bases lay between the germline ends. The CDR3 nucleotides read TGTGCCAGCAGTTTTAACAGGGATGGATCACCCCTCCACTTT. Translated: CASSFNRDGSPLHF.

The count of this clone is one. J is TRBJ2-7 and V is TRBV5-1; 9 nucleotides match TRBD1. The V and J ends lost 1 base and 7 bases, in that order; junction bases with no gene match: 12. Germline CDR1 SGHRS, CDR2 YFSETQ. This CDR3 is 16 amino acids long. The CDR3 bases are TGCGCCAGCAGCTTGTTAATTTCAAGGACAGGGGATGAGCAGTACTTC. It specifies CASSLLISRTGDEQYF.

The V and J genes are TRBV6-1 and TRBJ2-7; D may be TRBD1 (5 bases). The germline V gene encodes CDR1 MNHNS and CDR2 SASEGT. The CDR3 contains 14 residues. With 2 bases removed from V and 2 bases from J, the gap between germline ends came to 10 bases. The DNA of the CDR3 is TGTGCCAGCAGTGAAAGTAACAGGCCCTACGAGCAGTACTTC. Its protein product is CASSESNRPYEQYF.

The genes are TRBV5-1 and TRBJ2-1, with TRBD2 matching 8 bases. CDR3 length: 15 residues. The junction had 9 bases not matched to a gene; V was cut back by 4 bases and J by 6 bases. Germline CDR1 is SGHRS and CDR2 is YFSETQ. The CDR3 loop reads CASSRIAGSSNEQFF. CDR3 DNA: TGCGCCAGCAGCCGCATAGCGGGGTCGAGCAATGAGCAGTTCTTC.

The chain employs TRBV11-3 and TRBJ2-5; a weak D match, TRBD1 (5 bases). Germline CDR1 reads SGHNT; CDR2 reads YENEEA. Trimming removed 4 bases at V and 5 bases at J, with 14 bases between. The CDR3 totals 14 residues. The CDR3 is CASSSSRVGETQYF. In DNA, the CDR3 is TGTGCCAGCAGCTCCTCCAGGGTGGGCGAGACCCAGTACTTC.

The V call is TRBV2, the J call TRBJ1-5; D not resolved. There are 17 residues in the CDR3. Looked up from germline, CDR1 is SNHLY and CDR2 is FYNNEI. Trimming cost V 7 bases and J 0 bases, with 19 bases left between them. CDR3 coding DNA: TGTGCCAGCATCGTCCTCCGTCGGGGTTATAGCAATCAGCCCCAGCATTTT. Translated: CASIVLRRGYSNQPQHF.

As DNA, the CDR3 is TGTGCCTGGACCGCGACGAAAAGGGAGGCTAACTATGGCTACACCTTC. Residues: CAWTATKREANYGYTF. V usage is TRBV30 and J usage is TRBJ1-2; D is undetermined. CDR1 is GTSNPN, CDR2 SVGIG, per germline (reference sequence). This CDR3 is built from 16 residues. Trimming cost V 4 bases and J 0 bases, with 18 bases left between them.

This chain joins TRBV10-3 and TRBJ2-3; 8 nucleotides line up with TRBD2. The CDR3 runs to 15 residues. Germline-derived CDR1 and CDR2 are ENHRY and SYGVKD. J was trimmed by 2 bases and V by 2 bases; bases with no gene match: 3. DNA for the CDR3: TGTGCCATCAGTGAGACTAGCGGATACACAGATACGCAGTATTTT. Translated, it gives CAISETSGYTDTQYF.

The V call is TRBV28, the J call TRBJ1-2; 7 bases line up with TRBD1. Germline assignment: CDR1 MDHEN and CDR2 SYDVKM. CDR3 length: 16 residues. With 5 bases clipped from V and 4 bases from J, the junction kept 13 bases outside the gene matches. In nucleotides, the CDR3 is TGTGCCAGCAGTACTCGGACAGGCTGGGTAGGCTATGGCTACACCTTC. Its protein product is CASSTRTGWVGYGYTF.